Sequencing of this TCR beta chain was carried out in a study of blood T cell dynamics during melanoma immunotherapy. The wider study: Patients with metastatic melanoma got pembrolizumab or nivolumab-ipilimumab as first-line care.

Time point specified: week 3, after first cycle of checkpoint inhibitor. Germline V gene sequence: CDR1 SGHTA, CDR2 FQGNSA. The CDR3 consists of 14 residues. V was trimmed by 3 bases and J by 1 base, leaving 9 bases between them. Libraries were prepared by immunoSEQ multiplex PCR; TCRdb keeps only in-frame clonotypes and omits some of them. The sample carries 6,000 or so clones, 88% recorded once. The sequence derives from a human donor with melanoma. The sample here was blood, taken from a patient treated with checkpoint blockade. The genes are TRBV7-2 and TRBJ2-5, with D possibly matching TRBD1 (5 bases). CDR3 amino acids: CASSLGPVQETQYF. The CDR3 nucleotides are TGTGCCAGCAGCTTGGGGCCGGTCCAAGAGACCCAGTACTTC.